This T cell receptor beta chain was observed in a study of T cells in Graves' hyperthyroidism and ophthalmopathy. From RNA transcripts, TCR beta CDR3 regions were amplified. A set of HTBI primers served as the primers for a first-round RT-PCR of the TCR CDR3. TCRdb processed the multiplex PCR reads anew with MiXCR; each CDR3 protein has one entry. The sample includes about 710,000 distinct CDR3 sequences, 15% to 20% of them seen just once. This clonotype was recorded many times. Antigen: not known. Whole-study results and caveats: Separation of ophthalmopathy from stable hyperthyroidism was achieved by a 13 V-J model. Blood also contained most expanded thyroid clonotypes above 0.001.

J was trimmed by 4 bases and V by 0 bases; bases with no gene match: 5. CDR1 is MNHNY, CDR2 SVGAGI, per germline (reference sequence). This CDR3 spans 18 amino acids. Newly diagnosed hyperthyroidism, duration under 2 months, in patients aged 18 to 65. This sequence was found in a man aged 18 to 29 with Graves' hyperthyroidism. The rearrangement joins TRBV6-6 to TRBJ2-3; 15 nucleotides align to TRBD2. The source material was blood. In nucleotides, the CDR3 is TGTGCCAGCAGTTACTCCCCCGGACTAGCGGGAGGGCCAGATACGCAGTATTTT. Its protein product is CASSYSPGLAGGPDTQYF.